This TCR beta chain was observed in a study of beta chain features in type 1 diabetes. The wider study: Patients were similar to healthy donors in age and gender (as well as in cell yields).

General observations from the study: People with Type 1 diabetes carried modestly yet significantly shorter TCRB CDR3s in all four CD4+ subsets. It was possible that PCR favored shorter templates, equally so in patients and controls.

Expressed TCRB transcripts were sequenced because the isolated RNA had all been reverse transcribed beforehand. Naive, central memory and regulatory T cell samples produced a mean of about 3.5 million reads. Assay used: immunoSEQ multiplex PCR; TCRdb lists only in-frame clones, some missing. This table has fewer than 450,000 clones, about 13% appearing once. For this clone: What it recognizes is unknown.

The CDR3 has 15 residues. The trim removed 2 bases at V and 5 bases at J, leaving 7 bases unmatched. The V gene's germline CDR1 is KGHSH and CDR2 LQKENI. The sequenced material came from naive CD4+ T cells from blood. This receptor was identified in a woman aged 18-29 years with type 1 diabetes. The chain links TRBV18 to TRBJ1-1, with 8 bases matching TRBD1. CDR3 sequence: CASSPRTGRGTEAFF. The CDR3 DNA sequence: TGTGCCAGCTCACCAAGGACAGGGCGGGGGACTGAAGCTTTCTTT. The full variable domain, rest sourced from reference TRBV18 and TRBJ1-1, is NAGVMQNPRHLVRRRGQEARLRCSPMKGHSHVYWYRQLPEEGLKFMVYLQKENIIDESGMPKERFSAEFPKEGPSILRIQQVVRGDSAAYFCASSPRTGRGTEAFFGQGTRLTVV.